Included here is one T cell receptor (beta chain) sequence, with context. Genomic DNA, serving as template, underwent TCR beta VDJ and CDR3 profiling. Using its own MiXCR run on the reads, TCRdb lists one record per CDR3 protein. The sample consists of about 160,000 distinct CDR3 sequences, approximately 40% of them appearing once. These data are taken from a study of CD8+CD57+ T cells in acquired aplastic anemia. The sequence was collected from a human donor in good health. Input material: sorted CD4+, CD8+, or CD8+CD57+ T cells (not recorded which) from PBMCs.

CDR3 sequence (DNA): TGTGCCAGCTCACCGAAAACAGGGGACAGGCAAGAGACCCAGTACTTC. Translation gives CASSPKTGDRQETQYF. V usage is TRBV18 and J usage is TRBJ2-5, with TRBD1 matching 8 bases. Trimming cost V 3 bases and J 2 bases; bases outside gene matches: 8. This CDR3 is 16 amino acids long. Germline V CDR1 and CDR2: KGHSH, LQKENI.